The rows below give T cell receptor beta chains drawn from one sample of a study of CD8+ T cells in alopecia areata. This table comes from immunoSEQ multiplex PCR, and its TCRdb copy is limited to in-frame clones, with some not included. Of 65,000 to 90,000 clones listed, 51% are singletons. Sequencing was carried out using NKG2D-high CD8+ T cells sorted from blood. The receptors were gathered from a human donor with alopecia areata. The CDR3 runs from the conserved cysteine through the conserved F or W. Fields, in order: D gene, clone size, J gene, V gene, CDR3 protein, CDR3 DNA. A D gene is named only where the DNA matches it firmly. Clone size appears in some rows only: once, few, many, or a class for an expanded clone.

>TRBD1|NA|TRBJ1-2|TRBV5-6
CASSNGGDRGSGYTF
TGTGCCAGCAGCAATGGCGGTGACAGGGGATCTGGCTACACCTTC
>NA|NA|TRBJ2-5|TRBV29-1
CSVAPGQYF
TGCAGCGTGGCCCCCGGGCAGTACTTC
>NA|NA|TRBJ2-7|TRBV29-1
CSVERDAPYEQYF
TGCAGCGTTGAAAGGGACGCTCCCTACGAGCAGTACTTC
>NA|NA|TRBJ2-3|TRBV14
CASSQGPDTQYF
TGTGCCAGCAGCCAAGGGCCAGATACGCAGTATTTT
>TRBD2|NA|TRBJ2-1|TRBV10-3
CAISELAGEVQFF
TGTGCCATCAGTGAGCTAGCGGGAGAAGTGCAGTTCTTC
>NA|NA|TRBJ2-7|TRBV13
CASSLRSSYEQYF
TGTGCCAGCAGCTTACGGAGCTCCTACGAGCAGTACTTC
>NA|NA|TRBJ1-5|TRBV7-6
CASSLTPEIDQPQHF
TGTGCCAGCAGCTTAACCCCAGAAATAGATCAGCCCCAGCATTTT
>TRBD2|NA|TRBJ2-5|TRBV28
CASSLSSGSQETQYF
TGTGCCAGCAGTTTATCTAGCGGGAGCCAAGAGACCCAGTACTTC
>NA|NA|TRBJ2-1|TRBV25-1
CASSFDLRQPDEQFF
TGTGCCAGCAGTTTTGACCTCCGTCAACCGGATGAGCAGTTCTTC
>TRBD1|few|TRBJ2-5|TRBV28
CASSHRQGQETQYF
TGTGCCAGCAGTCATCGACAGGGCCAAGAGACCCAGTACTTC
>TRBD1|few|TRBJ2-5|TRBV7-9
CASSAPGQGQETQYF
TGTGCCAGCAGCGCCCCGGGACAGGGCCAAGAGACCCAGTACTTC
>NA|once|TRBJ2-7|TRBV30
CAWSVAVVYEQYF
TGTGCCTGGAGTGTAGCGGTGGTCTACGAGCAGTACTTC
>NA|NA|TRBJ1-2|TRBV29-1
CSAFVGVGQLNYGYTF
TGCAGCGCCTTCGTTGGTGTCGGACAGCTTAACTATGGCTACACCTTC
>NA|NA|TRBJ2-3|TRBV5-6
CASSLGADTQYF
TGTGCCAGCAGCTTAGGGGCAGATACGCAGTATTTT
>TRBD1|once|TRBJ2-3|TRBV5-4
CASSRGTGPDTQYF
TGTGCCAGCAGCCGAGGGACAGGACCAGATACGCAGTATTTT
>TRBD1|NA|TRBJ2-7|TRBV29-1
CSVTGGWYEQYF
TGCAGCGTAACAGGGGGCTGGTACGAGCAGTACTTC
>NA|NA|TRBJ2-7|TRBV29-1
CSVGGWLDRPTYEQYF
TGCAGCGTTGGGGGTTGGTTGGACAGACCAACCTACGAGCAGTACTTC
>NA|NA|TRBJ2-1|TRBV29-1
CSVEELDSRGEQFF
TGCAGCGTTGAAGAATTGGACTCCCGAGGTGAGCAGTTCTTC
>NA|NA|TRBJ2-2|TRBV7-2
CASEWGAGGELFF
TGTGCCAGCGAATGGGGAGCCGGCGGGGAGCTGTTTTTT
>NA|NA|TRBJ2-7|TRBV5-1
CASSPEGSYEQYF
TGCGCCAGCAGCCCCGAGGGCTCCTACGAGCAGTACTTC
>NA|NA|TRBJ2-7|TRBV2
CASTGDSYEQYF
TGTGCCAGCACGGGAGACTCATACGAGCAGTACTTC
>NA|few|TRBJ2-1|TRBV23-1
CASSPPVGGHNEQFF
TGCGCCAGCAGTCCGCCGGTGGGCGGCCACAATGAGCAGTTCTTC
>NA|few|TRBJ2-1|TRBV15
CATSRVAGGWEQFF
TGTGCCACCAGCAGAGTGGCAGGGGGGTGGGAGCAGTTCTTC
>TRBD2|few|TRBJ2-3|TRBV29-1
CSVIAGTRTDTQYF
TGCAGCGTCATAGCGGGTACCAGGACAGATACGCAGTATTTT
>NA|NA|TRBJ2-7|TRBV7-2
CASSSKRGYEQYF
TGTGCCAGCAGCTCGAAGAGGGGTTACGAGCAGTACTTC
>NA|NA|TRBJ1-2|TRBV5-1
CASSSVRGSYGYTF
TGCGCCAGCAGCTCAGTGCGGGGCAGCTATGGCTACACCTTC
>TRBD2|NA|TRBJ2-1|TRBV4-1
CASSLTGGALYNEQFF
TGCGCCAGCAGCCTAACCGGGGGGGCCCTCTACAATGAGCAGTTCTTC
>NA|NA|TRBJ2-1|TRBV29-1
CSVEDQGPYNEQFF
TGCAGCGTTGAAGATCAGGGACCATACAATGAGCAGTTCTTC
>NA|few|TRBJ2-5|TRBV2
CASSDPVRWETQYF
TGTGCCAGCAGTGACCCCGTCCGTTGGGAGACCCAGTACTTC
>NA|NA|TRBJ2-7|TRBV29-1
CSVYGGASDEQYF
TGCAGCGTTTATGGCGGGGCCTCGGACGAGCAGTACTTC
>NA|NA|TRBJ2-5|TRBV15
CATSPRGLDSETQYF
TGTGCCACCAGCCCCCGAGGTCTCGACTCAGAGACCCAGTACTTC
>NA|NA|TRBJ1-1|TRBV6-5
CASSHSNRNTEAFF
TGTGCCAGCAGCCACTCCAACAGGAACACTGAAGCTTTCTTT
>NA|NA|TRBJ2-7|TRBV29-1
CSVVGGDSYEQYF
TGCAGCGTTGTAGGTGGGGATTCCTACGAGCAGTACTTC
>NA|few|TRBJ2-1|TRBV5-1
CASSGGSEQFF
TGCGCCAGCAGCGGGGGGTCCGAGCAGTTCTTC
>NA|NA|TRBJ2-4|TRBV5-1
CARLRSFKNIQYF
TGCGCCAGACTCAGGAGTTTCAAAAACATTCAGTACTTC
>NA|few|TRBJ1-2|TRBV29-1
CSVDRIGERGYGYTF
TGCAGCGTTGACCGAATCGGGGAGAGGGGCTATGGCTACACCTTC
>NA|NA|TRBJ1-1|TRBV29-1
CSVDRGPEAFF
TGCAGCGTTGACAGGGGTCCTGAAGCTTTCTTT
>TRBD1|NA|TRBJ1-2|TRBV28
CASSVMTGTYGYTF
TGTGCCAGCAGTGTAATGACAGGGACCTATGGCTACACCTTC
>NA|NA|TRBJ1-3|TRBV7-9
CASSLAGNPGNTIYF
TGTGCCAGCAGCTTAGCGGGGAATCCTGGAAACACCATATATTTT
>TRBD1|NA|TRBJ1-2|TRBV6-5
CASRGGTGNGYTF
TGTGCCAGCAGGGGGGGGACAGGGAATGGCTACACCTTC
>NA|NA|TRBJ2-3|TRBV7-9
CASGARTDTQYF
TGTGCCAGCGGGGCTCGCACAGATACGCAGTATTTT
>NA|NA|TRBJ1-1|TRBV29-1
CSVDRSARRETEAFF
TGCAGCGTTGACAGGTCGGCGAGGAGGGAGACTGAAGCTTTCTTT
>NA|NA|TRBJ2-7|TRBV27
CASSLSGGEQYF
TGTGCCAGCAGTTTATCGGGGGGTGAGCAGTACTTC
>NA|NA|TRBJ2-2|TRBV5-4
CASSLVGLANTGELFF
TGTGCCAGCAGCTTGGTAGGGTTGGCGAACACCGGGGAGCTGTTTTTT
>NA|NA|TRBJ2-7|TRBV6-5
CASSYSITNTDEQYF
TGTGCCAGCAGTTACTCGATTACAAATACGGACGAGCAGTACTTC
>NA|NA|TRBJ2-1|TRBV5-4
CASSFGVNEQFF
TGTGCCAGCAGCTTTGGAGTCAATGAGCAGTTCTTC
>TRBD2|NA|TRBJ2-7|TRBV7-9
CASSGGLVLEQYF
TGTGCCAGCAGCGGGGGACTAGTACTCGAGCAGTACTTC
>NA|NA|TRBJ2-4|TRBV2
CASAEGSKNIQYF
TGTGCCAGCGCCGAGGGGTCCAAAAACATTCAGTACTTC
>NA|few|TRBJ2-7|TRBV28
CASTWDGSYEQYF
TGTGCCAGCACCTGGGACGGCTCCTACGAGCAGTACTTC
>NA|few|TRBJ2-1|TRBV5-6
CASSLGTYNEQFF
TGTGCCAGCAGCCTAGGGACCTACAATGAGCAGTTCTTC
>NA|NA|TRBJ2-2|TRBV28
CASSFRLHGATGELFF
TGTGCCAGCAGTTTTCGACTCCATGGGGCCACCGGGGAGCTGTTTTTT
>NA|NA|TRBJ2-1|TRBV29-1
CSVPQGEEQFF
TGCAGCGTTCCACAGGGCGAGGAGCAGTTCTTC